Included here is one T cell receptor beta chain sequence, with context. Profiling relied on immunoSEQ multiplex PCR, and the TCRdb table lists in-frame clones only, not all of them. The table lists 60,000 to 85,000 clones, around 73% of them singletons, with about 1.6% in the top ten. The data were taken from a study of OX40 agonist ivuxolimab in advanced cancers. Germline V gene lookup returns CDR1 MNHNS and CDR2 SASEGT. The CDR3 consists of 14 residues. V was trimmed by 3 bases and J by 0 bases, leaving 6 bases between them. The sequences come from CD4+ or CD8+ T cells sorted from blood, collected in a trial of the OX40 agonist ivuxolimab. The origin of this receptor is an adult with an advanced solid tumor such as melanoma, head and neck, liver or kidney cancer. The chain employs TRBV6-1 and TRBJ1-3; D not resolved. Written as DNA, the CDR3 is TGTGCCAGCAGTGACTGGTCCTCTGGAAACACCATATATTTT. Protein sequence: CASSDWSSGNTIYF.